The clone carrying this T cell receptor (beta chain) has ten or more counts. Its antigen is currently unknown. This sample is drawn from a study of spatial heterogeneity in lung cancer. On the study more broadly: More beta-chain than alpha-chain sequences were consistently detected. TCR transcript counts in tumor regions correlated strongly with a T cell module score from matched bulk RNA-seq. Whole-study findings and limits: One measure, the expanded intratumoral alpha and beta TCR count, tracked tumor mutation counts.

As for time point: sample taken at primary tumor resection. Donors were around 70 untreated early-stage non-small cell lung cancer patients. Unsorted whole RNA from tumor, nontumor lung or frozen PBMC underwent sequencing. V shed 6 bases, J shed 9 bases, and the junction held 15 bases outside the gene matches. The CDR3 loop spans 15 amino acids. From the 5' RACE reads, TCRdb called clonotypes with MiXCR, one entry per CDR3 protein. This sample has 2,000 to 2,500 distinct CDR3 sequences; approximately 13% occur once, and the top ten carry approximately 11%. This specimen consisted of lung tumor tissue, obtained at surgery. The gene calls are TRBV23-1 and TRBJ2-3; TRBD2 matches at 7 bases. TRBV23-1 is assigned to the ORF class and has an uncertain function. The origin of this receptor is a male donor with early-stage non-small cell lung cancer. The CDR3 bases are TGCGCCAGCAGAGGAGGGAGGGACCAGGCCGCAACGCAGTATTTT. Translation: CASRGGRDQAATQYF.